Following are 25 T cell receptor beta chains from one sample sequenced in a study of technical replicates of blood from a handful of donors. The data were produced by immunoSEQ multiplex PCR, yet TCRdb's version contains in-frame clones alone and is incomplete. Seen here are fewer than 70,000 clones, 94% observed once, and the top ten hold approximately 0.22%. Sequenced: T cells isolated from PBMCs. Receptor source: a human donor in good health.

V is TRBV11-2 and J is TRBJ1-4, with 7 bases identical to TRBD1. The CDR3 is 14 residues long. V dropped 5 bases and J dropped 8; count of bases not matched to a gene: 8. Germline V gene data show CDR1 as SGHAT and CDR2 as FQNNGV. In DNA form, the CDR3 reads TGTGCCAGCAGCCTACGGGACAGTCGGGAAAAACTGTTTTTT. Translation: CASSLRDSREKLFF.

The gene calls are TRBV10-3 and TRBJ1-2; 9 bases line up with TRBD1. Germline CDR1 ENHRY, CDR2 SYGVKD. The CDR3 length is 14 residues. J lost 8 bases, V lost 2 bases, and 6 bases had no gene match. DNA for the CDR3: TGTGCCATCAGTGAGCCGGGACAGGGAGGGGGCTACACCTTC. This sequence encodes CAISEPGQGGGYTF.

CDR3 coding DNA: TGTGCCAGCGAGCCAGGGGGGAACTATGGCTACACCTTC. Encoded protein: CASEPGGNYGYTF. The V gene is TRBV28, the J gene TRBJ1-2; 7 bases match TRBD1. This CDR3 has 13 amino acids. Looked up from germline, CDR1 is MDHEN and CDR2 is SYDVKM. V was clipped by 8 bases and J by 2 bases; unmatched bases: 5.

V usage is TRBV9 and J usage is TRBJ2-1; D may be TRBD1 (6 bases). Germline assignment: CDR1 SGDLS and CDR2 YYNGEE. Deletions cut 0 bases from V and 1 base from J, with 20 bases between. CDR3 length: 19 residues. The CDR3, as DNA: TGTGCCAGCAGCGTAGCTTATCAGGGGATGAGGCCTTCCTACAATGAGCAGTTCTTC. Translating it yields CASSVAYQGMRPSYNEQFF.

The chain uses TRBV6-5 and TRBJ1-2, with 8 nucleotides matching TRBD1. V was pared by 6 bases and J by 3 bases, with 3 bases of the junction left unmatched. The CDR3 has 13 amino acids. CDR1 MNHEY and CDR2 SVGAGI come from the germline V gene. Here the CDR3 DNA reads TGTGCCAGCAGCCGGACAGGGCACTATGGCTACACCTTC. The encoded protein is CASSRTGHYGYTF.

The V and J genes are TRBV15 and TRBJ1-5; a weak D match, TRBD1 (5 bases). This CDR3 contains 16 residues. Germline values: CDR1 LNHNV, CDR2 YYDKDF (reference sequence). Trimming shortened V by 1 base and J by 6 bases, and 16 bases separated the two germline ends. Here the CDR3 DNA reads TGTGCCACCAGCAGAGTCGGACAAGACACGCGTCAGCCCCAGCATTTT. Its protein is CATSRVGQDTRQPQHF.

The CDR3 protein is CASSFFDGKETQYF. The CDR3 coding sequence is TGTGCCAGCAGCTTCTTTGACGGGAAAGAGACCCAGTACTTC. The genes are TRBV7-9 and TRBJ2-5, with D possibly matching TRBD2 (5 bases). This CDR3 region has 14 residues. Trimming took 3 bases from V and 3 from J, leaving 11 bases between them. The V gene's germline CDR1 is SEHNR and CDR2 FQNEAQ (reference sequence).

The rearrangement links TRBV7-9 to TRBJ2-5; TRBD1 agrees at 7 bases. This CDR3 comprises 19 residues. Germline V gives CDR1 SEHNR, CDR2 FQNEAQ (reference sequence). The J segment lost 2 bases and the V segment lost 2 bases, leaving 17 bases of the junction unmatched. CDR3 DNA sequence: TGTGCCAGCAGCTTAAATTTAATTCGGGACAGACAAATTCAAGAGACCCAGTACTTC. Amino acid sequence: CASSLNLIRDRQIQETQYF.

The chain joins TRBV5-1 to TRBJ2-7; 8 bases are shared with TRBD1. V trimming: 3 bases; J trimming: 3 bases; junction bases outside the gene matches: 8. Germline CDR1 and CDR2: SGHRS and YFSETQ. The CDR3 extends over 15 amino acids. DNA of the CDR3: TGCGCCAGCAGCTGGAGGACAGGGTTGAGCTACGAGCAGTACTTC. Encoded protein: CASSWRTGLSYEQYF.

The rearrangement uses TRBV29-1 and TRBJ1-3, with 7 bases matching TRBD1. Germline V gives CDR1 SQVTM, CDR2 ANQGSEA. With 2 bases clipped from V and 8 bases from J, the junction kept 12 bases outside the gene matches. There are 15 residues in the CDR3. CDR3: CSVELVGLQGDTIYF. CDR3 coding DNA: TGCAGCGTTGAACTCGTCGGCCTCCAGGGGGACACCATATATTTT. Together with reference TRBV29-1 and TRBJ1-3, the CDR3 gives the full variable domain: SAVISQKPSRDICQRGTSLTIQCQVDSQVTMMFWYRQQPGQSLTLIATANQGSEATYESGFVIDKFPISRPNLTFSTLTVSNMSPEDSSIYLCSVELVGLQGDTIYFGEGSWLTVV.

This chain joins TRBV7-6 and TRBJ1-1; tentatively, D is TRBD1 (6 bases). This CDR3 contains 15 residues. CDR1 and CDR2 (germline): SGHVS, FNYEAQ. V was trimmed by 1 base and J by 4 bases, leaving 13 bases between them. CDR3 amino acids: CASSLEGGVTTEAFF. CDR3 in DNA: TGTGCCAGCAGCTTAGAGGGGGGGGTGACCACTGAAGCTTTCTTT.

This sequence joins TRBV9 and TRBJ2-1; 8 bases agree with TRBD1. V shed 4 bases, J shed 6 bases, and the junction held 9 bases outside the gene matches. The germline CDR1 and CDR2 sequences are SGDLS and YYNGEE. The CDR3 consists of 15 residues. CDR3 DNA sequence: TGTGCCAGCAGCCCAGGGGGCGGGGATTTCAATGAGCAGTTCTTC. It is translated as CASSPGGGDFNEQFF.

V and J are TRBV6-6 and TRBJ2-3; the match to TRBD1 covers 8 bases. The ends lost 7 bases at V and 7 bases at J; junction bases unmatched: 10. The germline gives CDR1 MNHNY, CDR2 SVGAGI (reference sequence). This CDR3 region has 14 residues. This CDR3 is CASIQGAQGNTQYF. In DNA, the CDR3 is TGTGCCAGCATTCAGGGGGCGCAAGGAAATACGCAGTATTTT.

Here the CDR3 DNA reads TGTGCCAGCAGATCCTTCTCCGATGAGCAGTTCTTC. Translated: CASRSFSDEQFF. The V gene is TRBV6-5, the J gene TRBJ2-1; D is unclear. CDR3 length: 12 residues. Trimming shortened V by 6 bases and J by 8 bases, and 11 bases separated the two germline ends. Looked up from germline, CDR1 is MNHEY and CDR2 is SVGAGI.

The chain employs TRBV5-1 and TRBJ1-1, with TRBD1 matching 12 bases. This CDR3 spans 15 amino acids. V shed 4 bases and J 5 bases; nucleotides not matched to a gene: 6. Germline loops: CDR1 SGHRS, CDR2 YFSETQ. CDR3 sequence: CASSDGTGGLTEAFF. CDR3 coding DNA: TGCGCCAGCAGCGACGGGACAGGGGGCTTGACTGAAGCTTTCTTT.

The CDR3 spells CASSLFRRLDGNQPQHF. The CDR3 nucleotides are TGTGCCAGCAGTTTATTTCGGCGACTGGATGGCAATCAGCCCCAGCATTTT. The chain joins TRBV28 to TRBJ1-5; no definite D call. Trimming took off 1 base at V and 2 bases at J, with 15 bases between the two ends. The germline V gene has CDR1 MDHEN and CDR2 SYDVKM. This CDR3 has 17 amino acids.

The CDR3 DNA reads as TGCGCCAGCAGCTTGGGGGAGCGACCTGGGACCCAGTACTTC. Amino acids: CASSLGERPGTQYF. V usage is TRBV5-1 and J usage is TRBJ2-5; a weak D match, TRBD2 (5 bases). CDR3 size: 14 residues. The germline CDR1 and CDR2 sequences are SGHRS and YFSETQ. V lost 0 bases and J lost 7, with 13 bases in between.

Here the CDR3 reads CASSLAFGGEDTEAFF. CDR3 in DNA: TGCGCCAGCAGCTTGGCATTTGGAGGTGAGGACACTGAAGCTTTCTTT. The J gene is TRBJ1-1, the V gene TRBV5-1; D is unresolved. Germline V gives CDR1 SGHRS, CDR2 YFSETQ. CDR3 size: 16 residues. Trimming took off 0 bases at V and 3 bases at J, with 15 bases between the two ends.

The V and J genes are TRBV10-2 and TRBJ2-7; 13 bases line up with TRBD2. Germline V gene sequence: CDR1 WSHSY, CDR2 SAAADI. Unmatched junction bases numbered 2, after V lost 6 bases and J lost 3 bases. The CDR3 contains 14 residues. CDR3: CASRLAGGGYEQYF. CDR3 nucleotide sequence: TGCGCCAGCAGACTAGCGGGAGGGGGCTACGAGCAGTACTTC.

The CDR3 sequence is CAKKAGGRGELFF. CDR3 nucleotide sequence: TGTGCCAAAAAAGCGGGGGGGCGCGGGGAGCTGTTTTTT. The V and J genes are TRBV11-2 and TRBJ2-2; the match to TRBD2 covers 10 bases. V trimming: 10 bases; J trimming: 7 bases; junction bases outside the gene matches: 6. The CDR3 is 13 residues long. The germline V gene encodes CDR1 SGHAT and CDR2 FQNNGV.

The V gene is TRBV14, the J gene TRBJ1-2; tentatively, D is TRBD1 (6 bases). Germline V lookup: CDR1 SGHDN, CDR2 FVKESK. Trimming pared 2 bases from V and 4 bases from J, leaving 17 bases between. The CDR3 is 16 residues long. The CDR3: CASSQLSQGTLYGYTF. Here the CDR3 DNA reads TGTGCCAGCAGCCAACTATCACAGGGAACTCTCTATGGCTACACCTTC.

The chain is built from TRBV19 and TRBJ1-4, with 8 nucleotides matching TRBD1. Germline V gene lookup returns CDR1 LNHDA and CDR2 SQIVND (reference sequence). This CDR3 has 15 residues. V shed 5 bases, J shed 3 bases, and the junction held 5 bases outside the gene matches. The CDR3: CASSAGQAANEKLFF. DNA of the CDR3: TGTGCCAGTAGTGCGGGACAGGCAGCTAATGAAAAACTGTTTTTT.

This clone was observed a few times. The genes are TRBV9 and TRBJ1-1, with D unresolved. Trimming removed 0 bases at V and 3 bases at J, with 6 bases between. Germline CDR1 is SGDLS and CDR2 is YYNGEE. The CDR3 is made up of 13 amino acids. In DNA form, the CDR3 reads TGTGCCAGCAGCGTAGCGGGGTACACTGAAGCTTTCTTT. Translated, it gives CASSVAGYTEAFF.

V gene TRBV11-3 combines with J gene TRBJ1-1; 7 positions agree with TRBD1. Germline trimming cut 5 bases from V and 9 bases from J; bases unmatched to any gene: 18. Germline CDR1 reads SGHNT; CDR2 reads YENEEA. This CDR3 has 16 residues. The CDR3 DNA is TGTGCCAGCAGCCCCCGGACAGGTGATCCCCACCTTAAAGCTTTCTTT. Amino acid sequence: CASSPRTGDPHLKAFF.

The chain joins TRBV7-3 to TRBJ2-2; TRBD1 matches at 7 bases. V trimming: 5 bases; J trimming: 7 bases; junction bases outside the gene matches: 13. The CDR3 consists of 16 residues. Germline CDR1 and CDR2: SGHTA and FQGTGA. The chain's CDR3 is CASSPETGTEIGELFF. CDR3 nucleotide sequence: TGTGCCAGCAGCCCAGAAACCGGGACAGAGATCGGGGAGCTGTTTTTT.